This entry describes one T cell receptor (beta chain). Method: immunoSEQ multiplex PCR; TCRdb's copy keeps in-frame clones and lacks some. The sample yields 100,000 or so clones, around 93% seen once. This sample is drawn from a study of siplizumab effects on memory and regulatory T cells. The CDR3 is 15 amino acids. Trimming removed 4 bases at V and 4 bases at J, with 14 bases between. The germline CDR1 and CDR2 sequences are SGDLS and YYNGEE. The rearrangement uses TRBV9 and TRBJ2-2; D ambiguous. Sequenced material: non-Treg CD4+ T cells sorted from blood. The clonotype was recovered from a human donor in good health. The CDR3: CASSPLPSPTGELFF. The CDR3 DNA is TGTGCCAGCAGCCCCCTACCCAGCCCCACCGGGGAGCTGTTTTTT.